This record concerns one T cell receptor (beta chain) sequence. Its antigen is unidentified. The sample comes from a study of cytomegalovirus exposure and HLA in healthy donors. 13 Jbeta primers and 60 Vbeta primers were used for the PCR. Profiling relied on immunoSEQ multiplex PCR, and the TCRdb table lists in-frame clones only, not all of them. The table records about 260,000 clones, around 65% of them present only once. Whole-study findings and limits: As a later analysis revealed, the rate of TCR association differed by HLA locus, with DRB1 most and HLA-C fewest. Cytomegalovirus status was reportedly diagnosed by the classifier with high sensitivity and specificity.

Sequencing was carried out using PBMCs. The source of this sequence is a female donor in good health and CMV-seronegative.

CDR3 DNA: TGTGCCTGGACCCCGGACAGGGGGTACACTGAAGCTTTCTTT. As protein: CAWTPDRGYTEAFF. The chain is built from TRBV30 and TRBJ1-1; 10 bases are a match to TRBD1. Germline lookup yields CDR1 GTSNPN and CDR2 SVGIG (reference sequence). There are 14 residues in the CDR3. The junction had 5 bases not matched to a gene; V was cut back by 4 bases and J by 3 bases. The entire variable domain, with the rest obtained from reference TRBV30 and TRBJ1-1, is as follows: SQTIHQWPATLVQPVGSPLSLECTVEGTSNPNLYWYRQAAGRGLQLLFYSVGIGQISSEVPQNLSASRPQDRQFILSSKKLLLSDSGFYLCAWTPDRGYTEAFFGQGTRLTVV.